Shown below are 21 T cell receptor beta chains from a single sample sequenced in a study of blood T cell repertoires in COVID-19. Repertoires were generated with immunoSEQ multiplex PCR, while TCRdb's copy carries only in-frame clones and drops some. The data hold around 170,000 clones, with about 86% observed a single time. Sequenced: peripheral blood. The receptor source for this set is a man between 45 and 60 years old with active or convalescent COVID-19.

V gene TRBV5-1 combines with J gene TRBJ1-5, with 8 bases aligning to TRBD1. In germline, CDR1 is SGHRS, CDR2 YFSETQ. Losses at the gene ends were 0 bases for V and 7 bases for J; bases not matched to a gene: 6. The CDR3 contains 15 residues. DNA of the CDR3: TGCGCCAGCAGCTTGGGGACAGGGTCGGGCCAGCCCCAGCATTTT. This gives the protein CASSLGTGSGQPQHF.

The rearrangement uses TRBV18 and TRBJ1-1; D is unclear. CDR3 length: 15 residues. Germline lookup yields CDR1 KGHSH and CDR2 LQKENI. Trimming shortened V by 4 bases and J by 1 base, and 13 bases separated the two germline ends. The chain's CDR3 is CASSLIEDSNTEAFF. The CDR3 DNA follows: TGTGCCAGCTCACTTATTGAGGACTCGAACACTGAAGCTTTCTTT.

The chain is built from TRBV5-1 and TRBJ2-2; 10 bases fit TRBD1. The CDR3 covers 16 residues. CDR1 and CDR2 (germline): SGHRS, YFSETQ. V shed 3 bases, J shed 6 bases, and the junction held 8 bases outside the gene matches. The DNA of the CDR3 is TGCGCCAGCAGCTCCCCGGGACAGGGGAATGCCGGGGAGCTGTTTTTT. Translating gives CASSSPGQGNAGELFF. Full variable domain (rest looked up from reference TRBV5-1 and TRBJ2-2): KAGVTQTPRYLIKTRGQQVTLSCSPISGHRSVSWYQQTPGQGLQFLFEYFSETQRNKGNFPGRFSGRQFSNSRSEMNVSTLELGDSALYLCASSSPGQGNAGELFFGEGSRLTVL.

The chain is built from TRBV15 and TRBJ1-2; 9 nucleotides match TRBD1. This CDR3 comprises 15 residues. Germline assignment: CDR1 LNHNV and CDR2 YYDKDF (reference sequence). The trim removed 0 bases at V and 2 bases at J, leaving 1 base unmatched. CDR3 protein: CATSRDGTGNYGYTF. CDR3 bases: TGTGCCACCAGCAGAGATGGGACAGGGAACTATGGCTACACCTTC.

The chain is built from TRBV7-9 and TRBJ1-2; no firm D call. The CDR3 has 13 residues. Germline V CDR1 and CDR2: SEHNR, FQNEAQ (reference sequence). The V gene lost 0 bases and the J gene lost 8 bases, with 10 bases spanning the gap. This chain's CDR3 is CASSLAGSSGYTF. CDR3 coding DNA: TGTGCCAGCAGCTTAGCCGGTAGCTCCGGCTACACCTTC.

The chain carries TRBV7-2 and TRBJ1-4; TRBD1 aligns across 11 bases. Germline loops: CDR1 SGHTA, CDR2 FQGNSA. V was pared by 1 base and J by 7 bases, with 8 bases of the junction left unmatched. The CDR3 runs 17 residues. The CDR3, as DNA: TGTGCCAGCAGCTTAGGGATGGACAGGGGGCGTTCTGAAAAACTGTTTTTT. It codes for CASSLGMDRGRSEKLFF.

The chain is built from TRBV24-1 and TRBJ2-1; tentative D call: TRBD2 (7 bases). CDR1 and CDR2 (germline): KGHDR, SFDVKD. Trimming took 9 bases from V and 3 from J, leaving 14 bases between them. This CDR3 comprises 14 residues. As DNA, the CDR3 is TGTGCCACCGGGGGGCGGGAGTTCTACAATGAGCAGTTCTTC. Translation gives CATGGREFYNEQFF.

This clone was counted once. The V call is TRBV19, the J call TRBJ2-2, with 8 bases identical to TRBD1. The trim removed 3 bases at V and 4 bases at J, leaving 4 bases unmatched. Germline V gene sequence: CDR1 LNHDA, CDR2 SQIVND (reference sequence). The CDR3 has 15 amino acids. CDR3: CASSIRDRSTGELFF. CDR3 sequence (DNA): TGTGCCAGTAGTATTAGGGACAGGAGCACCGGGGAGCTGTTTTTT.

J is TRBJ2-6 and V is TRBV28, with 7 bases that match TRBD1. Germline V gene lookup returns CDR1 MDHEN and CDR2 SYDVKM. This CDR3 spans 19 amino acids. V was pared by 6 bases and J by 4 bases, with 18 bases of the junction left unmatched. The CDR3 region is CASSRYPGTADKGANVLTF. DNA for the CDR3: TGTGCCAGCAGCCGGTATCCTGGGACAGCCGATAAAGGGGCCAACGTCCTGACTTTC.

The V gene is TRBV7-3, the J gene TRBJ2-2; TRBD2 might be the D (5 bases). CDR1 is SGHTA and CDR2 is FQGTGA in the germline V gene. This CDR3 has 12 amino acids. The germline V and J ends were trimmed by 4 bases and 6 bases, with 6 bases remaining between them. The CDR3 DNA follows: TGTGCCAGCAGCTCGGACTCCGGGGAGCTGTTTTTT. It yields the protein CASSSDSGELFF.

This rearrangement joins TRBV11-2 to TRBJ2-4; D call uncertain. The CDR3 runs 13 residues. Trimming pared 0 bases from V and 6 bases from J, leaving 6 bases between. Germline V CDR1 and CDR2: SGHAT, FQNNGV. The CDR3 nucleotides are TGTGCCAGCAGCTTAGACAAACTAAACATTCAGTACTTC. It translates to CASSLDKLNIQYF.

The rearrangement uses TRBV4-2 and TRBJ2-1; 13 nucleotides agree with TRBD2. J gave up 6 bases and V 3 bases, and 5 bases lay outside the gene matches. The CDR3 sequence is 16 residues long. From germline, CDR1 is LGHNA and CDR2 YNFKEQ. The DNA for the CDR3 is TGTGCCAGCAGCCAGGAGGGACTAGCGGGACGCAATGAGCAGTTCTTC. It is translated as CASSQEGLAGRNEQFF.

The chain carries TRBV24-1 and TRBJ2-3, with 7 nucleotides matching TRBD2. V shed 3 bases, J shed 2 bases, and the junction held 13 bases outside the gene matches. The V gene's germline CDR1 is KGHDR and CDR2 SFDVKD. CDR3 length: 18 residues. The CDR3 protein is CATSDIPGLRADTDTQYF. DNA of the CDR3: TGTGCCACCAGTGATATACCGGGACTACGGGCCGACACAGATACGCAGTATTTT.

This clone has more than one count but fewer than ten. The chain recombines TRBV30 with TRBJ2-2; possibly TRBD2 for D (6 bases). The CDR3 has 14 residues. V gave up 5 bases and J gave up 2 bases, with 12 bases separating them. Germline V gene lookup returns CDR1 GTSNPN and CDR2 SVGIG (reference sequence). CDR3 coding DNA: TGTGCCTGGGGGAGGCAGATCAACACCGGGGAGCTGTTTTTT. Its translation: CAWGRQINTGELFF. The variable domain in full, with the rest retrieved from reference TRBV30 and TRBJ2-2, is SQTIHQWPATLVQPVGSPLSLECTVEGTSNPNLYWYRQAAGRGLQLLFYSVGIGQISSEVPQNLSASRPQDRQFILSSKKLLLSDSGFYLCAWGRQINTGELFFGEGSRLTVL.

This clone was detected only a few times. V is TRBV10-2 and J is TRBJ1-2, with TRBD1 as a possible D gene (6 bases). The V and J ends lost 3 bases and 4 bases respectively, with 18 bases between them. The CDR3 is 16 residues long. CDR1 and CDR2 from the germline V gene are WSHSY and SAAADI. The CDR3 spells CASSDVGGAQVYGYTF. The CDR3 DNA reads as TGCGCCAGCAGTGATGTCGGGGGGGCGCAAGTCTATGGCTACACCTTC.

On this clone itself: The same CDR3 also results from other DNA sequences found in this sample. CDR3 DNA sequence: TGTGCCAGCAGCCCGGGTGGCAATCAGCCCCAGCATTTT. Amino acid sequence: CASSPGGNQPQHF. The V and J genes are TRBV3-1 (or the pseudogene TRBV3-2) and TRBJ1-5; D gene unclear. With 4 bases removed from V and 2 bases from J, the gap between germline ends came to 6 bases. CDR3 length: 13 amino acids. Germline values: CDR1 LGHDT, CDR2 YNNKEL (reference sequence).

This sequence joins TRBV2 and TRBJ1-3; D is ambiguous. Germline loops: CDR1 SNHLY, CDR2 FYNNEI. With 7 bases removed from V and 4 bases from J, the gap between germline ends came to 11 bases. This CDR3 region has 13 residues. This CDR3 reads CASKKDWGNTIYF. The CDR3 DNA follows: TGTGCCAGCAAAAAGGACTGGGGAAACACCATATATTTT.

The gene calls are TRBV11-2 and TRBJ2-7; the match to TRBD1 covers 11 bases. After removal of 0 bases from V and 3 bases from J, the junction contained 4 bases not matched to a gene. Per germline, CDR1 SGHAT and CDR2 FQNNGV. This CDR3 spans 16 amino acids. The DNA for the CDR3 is TGTGCCAGCAGCTTAGATCCGGGACAGGGGGTCTACGAGCAGTACTTC. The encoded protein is CASSLDPGQGVYEQYF.

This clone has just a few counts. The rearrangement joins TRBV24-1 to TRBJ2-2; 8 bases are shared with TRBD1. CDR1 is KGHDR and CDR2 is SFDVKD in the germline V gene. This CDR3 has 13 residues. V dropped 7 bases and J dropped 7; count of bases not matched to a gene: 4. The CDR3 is CATRTGANGELFF. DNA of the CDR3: TGTGCCACCAGGACAGGGGCGAACGGGGAGCTGTTTTTT.

CDR3 bases: TGTGCCAGCAGCCAAGATCGCGGGAGGGCCTACGAGCAGTACTTC. Its protein is CASSQDRGRAYEQYF. V gene TRBV3-1 (or the pseudogene TRBV3-2) combines with J gene TRBJ2-7; the match to TRBD2 covers 9 bases. Looked up from germline, CDR1 is LGHDT and CDR2 is YNNKEL (reference sequence). CDR3 size: 15 residues. Trimming cost V 0 bases and J 2 bases; bases outside gene matches: 2.

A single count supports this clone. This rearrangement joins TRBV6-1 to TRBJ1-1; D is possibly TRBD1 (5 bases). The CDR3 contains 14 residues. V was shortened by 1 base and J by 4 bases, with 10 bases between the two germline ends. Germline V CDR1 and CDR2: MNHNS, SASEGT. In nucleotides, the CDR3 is TGTGCCAGCAGTGAAGAATGGAGGGGCACTGAAGCTTTCTTT. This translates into CASSEEWRGTEAFF.